Below, one T cell receptor (beta chain) is given with its context. This clonotype showed up many times. Its antigen remains unidentified. The junction differs from germline at one of its ends, possibly a read error. A patient counted as having stable Graves' hyperthyroidism if no progression to ophthalmopathy occurred over 18 months of follow-up. Hyperthyroidism patients were newly diagnosed, had a disease duration of under 2 months, and were aged 18 to 65 years. Patients with uncontrolled infections, other autoimmune diseases, pregnancy or lactation were excluded. Clinical symptoms, serum thyroxine and TRAb, thyroid ultrasound, and orbital computed tomography formed the basis for the diagnoses. PBMCs were separated from 7.5 to 10 ml of fresh peripheral blood using Ficoll-Paque density gradient centrifugation. Total RNA was extracted using Trizol reagent, and RNA quality was assessed on an Agilent 2100 Bioanalyzer.

Amplification of TCR beta CDR3 regions was carried out from RNA transcripts. The TCR CDR3 was subjected to a first round of RT-PCR using the HTBI primer set and the Qiagen OneStep RT-PCR kit. Libraries were constructed in a second round of multiplex PCR, after which size selection and purification were performed. Sequencing of the libraries was done on an Illumina HiSeq2000 using paired-end 100 bp reads. Processing in the source paper ran as follows. SOAPnuke was used to process the raw data, removing reads that contained adapters or uncalled bases, had a mean Phred below 15, or lacked an exact match to the constant primer or identifier. COPE v1.2.5 was used to merge the high-quality paired reads, and each unique nucleotide sequence was defined as a clonotype. MiTCR v1.1 was used to align clonotypes to the IMGT TRBV, TRBD and TRBJ reference segments. Analysis was restricted to V-J combinations with a frequency above 0.0001, which covered over 98% of repertoires. A TCS score was defined as the ratio between F50 (clonal expansion) and ExV (chaos), using BLOSUM62-based TCRdist between CDR3 peptides within each V-J. Welch's t-statistics and random forest reduced 500 to 650 V-J features to 13, which were used in a naive Bayes classifier (R e1071). TCRdb trimmed the raw reads at Q25, called clones with MiXCR and kept productive beta chains. A single entry per CDR3 protein holds the most common genes and DNA from its merged rows. TCRdb's processing, not the study's, gives the V and J calls here. For this sample there are a few hundred thousand distinct CDR3 sequences; under 15% appear just once. The leading ten clones occupy 9.2% of the sample.

The data derive from a study of T cells in Graves' hyperthyroidism and ophthalmopathy (dated by TCRdb to between 2017 and 2020). In the study overall: Peripheral blood samples were taken at initial diagnosis, before any treatment was given. A discovery cohort of approximately 97 patients, about 40 with Graves' ophthalmopathy and 57 with stable Graves' hyperthyroidism, was used to find distinguishing TCR V-J signatures. Whether ophthalmopathy could be predicted prospectively was tested in an independent validation cohort made up of about 18 hyperthyroidism patients plus 17 patients who later progressed to ophthalmopathy. The 75 to 100 discovery patients were divided at random into training and test sets in a 7:3 ratio. In over five Graves' hyperthyroidism patients, the study also compared T-cell repertoires from thyroid tissue with T-cell repertoires from blood. After blood sampling, hyperthyroidism patients were treated with methimazole at a starting dose of 30 mg daily, and ophthalmopathy patients were treated with high-dose intravenous methylprednisolone. The paper describes TCR Vbeta CDR3 sequencing of about 140 peripheral blood samples, made up of roughly 45 ophthalmopathy patients, roughly 80 hyperthyroidism patients and about 17 progressor patients.

Sequences LNHNV (CDR1) and YYDKDF (CDR2) are obtained from the germline V gene (reference sequence). From cysteine to phenylalanine, the CDR3 is 13 amino acids long. The only DNA kept is the CDR3, 39 bases in frame from the first base. General conclusions and limits of the study: A model built on a 13 V-J signature distinguished ophthalmopathy from stable hyperthyroidism, reaching roughly 88% sensitivity and 81.08% specificity in cross-validation and 80%/75% in testing. In validation, the model predicted progression to ophthalmopathy a median of approximately 6.3 months before onset, with approximately 71% sensitivity and roughly 77% specificity. Most expanded thyroid clonotypes (frequency above 0.001) were also found in blood, which suggests that blood repertoires may mirror thyroid immune responses. Sample size was not statistically predetermined, and blinding of investigators to group allocation was not performed.

This sequence uses TRBV15 and TRBJ2-7; the D gene is perhaps TRBD2, from 6 matching bases. The sequence was collected from a woman between 18 and 29 years old with Graves' hyperthyroidism. The sequenced sample consisted of blood. DNA sequence: TGTGCCACCAGCGGAGAAGGGAGGTACGAGCAGTACTTC. The translation is CATSGEGRYEQYF.